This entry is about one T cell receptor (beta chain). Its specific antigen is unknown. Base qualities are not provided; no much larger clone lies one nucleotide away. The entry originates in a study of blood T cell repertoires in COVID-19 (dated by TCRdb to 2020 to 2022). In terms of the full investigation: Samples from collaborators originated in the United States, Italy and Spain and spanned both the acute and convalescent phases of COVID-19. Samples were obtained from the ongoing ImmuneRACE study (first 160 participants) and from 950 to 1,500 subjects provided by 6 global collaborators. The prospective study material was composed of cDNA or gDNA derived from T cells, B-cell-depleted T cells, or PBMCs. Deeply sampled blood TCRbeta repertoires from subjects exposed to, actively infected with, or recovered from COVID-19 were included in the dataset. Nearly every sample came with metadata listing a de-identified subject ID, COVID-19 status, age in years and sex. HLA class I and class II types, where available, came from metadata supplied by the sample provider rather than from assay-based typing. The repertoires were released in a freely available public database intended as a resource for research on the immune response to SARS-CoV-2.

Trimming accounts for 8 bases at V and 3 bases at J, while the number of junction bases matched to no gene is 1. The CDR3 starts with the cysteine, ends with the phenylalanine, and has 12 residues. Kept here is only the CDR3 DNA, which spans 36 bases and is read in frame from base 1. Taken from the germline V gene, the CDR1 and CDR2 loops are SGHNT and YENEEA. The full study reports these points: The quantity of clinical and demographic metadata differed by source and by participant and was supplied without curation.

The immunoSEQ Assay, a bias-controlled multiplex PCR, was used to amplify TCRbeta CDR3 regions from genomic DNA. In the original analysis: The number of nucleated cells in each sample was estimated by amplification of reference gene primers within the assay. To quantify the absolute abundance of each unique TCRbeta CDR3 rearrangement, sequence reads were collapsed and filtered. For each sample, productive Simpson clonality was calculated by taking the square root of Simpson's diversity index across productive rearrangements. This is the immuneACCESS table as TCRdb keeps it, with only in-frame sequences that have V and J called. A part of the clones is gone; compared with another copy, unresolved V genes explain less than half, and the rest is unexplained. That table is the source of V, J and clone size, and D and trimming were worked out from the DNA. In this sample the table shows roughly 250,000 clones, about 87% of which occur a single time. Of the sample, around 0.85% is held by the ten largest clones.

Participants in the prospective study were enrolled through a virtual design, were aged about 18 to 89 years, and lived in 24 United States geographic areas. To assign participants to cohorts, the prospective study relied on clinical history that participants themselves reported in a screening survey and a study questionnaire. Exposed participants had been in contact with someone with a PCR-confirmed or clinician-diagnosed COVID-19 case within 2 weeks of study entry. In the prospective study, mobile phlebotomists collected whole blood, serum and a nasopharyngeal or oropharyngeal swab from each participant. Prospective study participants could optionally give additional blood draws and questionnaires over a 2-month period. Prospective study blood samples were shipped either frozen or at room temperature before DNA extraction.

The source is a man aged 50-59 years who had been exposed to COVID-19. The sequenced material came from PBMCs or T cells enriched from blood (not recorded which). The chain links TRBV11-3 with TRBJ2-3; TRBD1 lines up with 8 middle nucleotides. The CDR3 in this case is CASGQGTDTQYF. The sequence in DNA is TGTGCCAGCGGACAGGGAACAGATACGCAGTATTTT.